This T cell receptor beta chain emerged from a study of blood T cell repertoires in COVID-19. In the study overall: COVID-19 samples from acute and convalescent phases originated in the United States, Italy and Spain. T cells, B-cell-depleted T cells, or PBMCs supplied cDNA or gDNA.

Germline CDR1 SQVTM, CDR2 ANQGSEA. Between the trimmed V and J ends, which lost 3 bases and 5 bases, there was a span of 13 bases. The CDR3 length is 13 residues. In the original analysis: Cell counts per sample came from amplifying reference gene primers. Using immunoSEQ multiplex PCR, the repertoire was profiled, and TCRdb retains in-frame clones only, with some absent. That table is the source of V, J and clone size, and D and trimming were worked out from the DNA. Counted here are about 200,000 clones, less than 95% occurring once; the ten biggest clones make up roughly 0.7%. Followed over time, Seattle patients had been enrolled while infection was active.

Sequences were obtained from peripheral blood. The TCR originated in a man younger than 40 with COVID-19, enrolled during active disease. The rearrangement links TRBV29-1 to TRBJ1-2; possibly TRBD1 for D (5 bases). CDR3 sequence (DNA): TGCAGCGTTGACCCACGGCAGGGTTATGGCTACACCTTC. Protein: CSVDPRQGYGYTF.